The T cell receptor beta chain under discussion was sequenced for a study of shared clonotypes between healthy human individuals. The naive CD8 fraction comprised CD45RO-negative cells positively selected for CCR7 and excluded terminally differentiated effector memory CD45RA+ cells. Germline-derived CDR1 and CDR2 are SQVTM and ANQGSEA. J gave up 3 bases and V 4 bases, and 5 bases lay outside the gene matches. The CDR3 is 13 amino acids. The data were produced by immunoSEQ multiplex PCR, yet TCRdb's version contains in-frame clones alone and is incomplete. In the table there are some 2.1 million clones, about 93% of which are singletons.

The sample comprised naive CD8+ T cells from PBMCs. The rearrangement links TRBV29-1 to TRBJ2-7; 8 bases line up with TRBD1. The receptor comes from a man aged 18 to 29 in good health. Some clones in this sample may be carry-over from other donors' samples. The CDR3 DNA reads as TGCAGCGTTGTTCTCGACAGGGGCTACGAGCAGTACTTC. Translated: CSVVLDRGYEQYF.